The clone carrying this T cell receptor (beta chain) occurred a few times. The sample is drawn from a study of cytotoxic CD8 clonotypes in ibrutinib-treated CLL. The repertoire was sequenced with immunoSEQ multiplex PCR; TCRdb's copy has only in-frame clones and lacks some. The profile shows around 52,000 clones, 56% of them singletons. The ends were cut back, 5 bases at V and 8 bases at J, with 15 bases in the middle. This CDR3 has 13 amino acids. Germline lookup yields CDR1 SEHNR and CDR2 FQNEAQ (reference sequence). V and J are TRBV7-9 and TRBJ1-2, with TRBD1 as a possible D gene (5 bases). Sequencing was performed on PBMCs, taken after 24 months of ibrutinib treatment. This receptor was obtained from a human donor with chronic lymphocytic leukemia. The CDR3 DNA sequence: TGTGCCAGCAGCGGGACCCCTTTAGGAGGCTACACCTTC. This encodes CASSGTPLGGYTF.